Listed here are 11 T cell receptor beta chains from one sample, sequenced in a study of cytomegalovirus exposure and HLA in healthy donors. The assay was immunoSEQ multiplex PCR, and TCRdb's table has in-frame clones only and misses some. Among about 250,000 clones listed, over 75% were seen once. Specimen: PBMCs. Receptors were obtained from a man aged 18-30 years in good health and CMV-seropositive.

The chain's CDR3 is CATSRDRVGYGYTF. The CDR3 DNA sequence: TGTGCCACCAGCAGAGATCGGGTCGGTTATGGCTACACCTTC. The genes are TRBV15 and TRBJ1-2; no reliable D call. V gave up 0 bases and J gave up 5 bases, with 10 bases separating them. The CDR3 has 14 residues. CDR1 is LNHNV, CDR2 YYDKDF, per germline (reference sequence).

The count of this clone is one. The chain joins TRBV11-2 to TRBJ2-7; 7 bases fit TRBD1. This CDR3 spans 13 amino acids. The V and J ends lost 5 bases and 5 bases, in that order; junction bases with no gene match: 6. The germline V gene has CDR1 SGHAT and CDR2 FQNNGV. CDR3 residues: CASSLTTGNEQYF. CDR3 DNA: TGTGCCAGCAGCCTAACGACAGGGAACGAGCAGTACTTC.

The chain joins TRBV13 to TRBJ1-2, with D tentatively TRBD1 (6 bases). This CDR3 comprises 16 residues. CDR1 and CDR2 (germline): PRHDT, FYEKMQ (reference sequence). Trimming pared 0 bases from V and 6 bases from J, leaving 17 bases between. The CDR3 DNA is TGTGCCAGCAGCTTAGGGGCTACAGGGCGCACCGATGGCTACACCTTC. This gives the protein CASSLGATGRTDGYTF.

In the case of this clone: The sample holds other DNA sequences that translate to the same CDR3. The chain employs TRBV18 and TRBJ2-7, with D uncertain. CDR1 and CDR2 (germline): KGHSH, LQKENI. The CDR3 has 12 residues. Trimming removed 3 bases at V and 1 base at J, with 4 bases between. The CDR3 is CASSPGSYEQYF. In DNA, the CDR3 is TGTGCCAGCTCACCCGGATCCTACGAGCAGTACTTC.

This clone was seen a handful of times. The gene calls are TRBV5-4 and TRBJ1-1; 7 nucleotides align to TRBD1. Per the germline V gene, CDR1 is SGHNT and CDR2 is YYREEE (reference sequence). This CDR3 is 13 amino acids long. V gave up 7 bases and J gave up 6 bases; unmatched junction bases: 9. For the CDR3, the DNA is TGTGCCAGCGGTGAGACAGGGCGAGCTGAAGCTTTCTTT. This sequence encodes CASGETGRAEAFF. Drawing the rest from reference TRBV5-4 and TRBJ1-1, the complete variable domain is ETGVTQSPTHLIKTRGQQVTLRCSSQSGHNTVSWYQQALGQGPQFIFQYYREEENGRGNFPPRFSGLQFPNYSSELNVNALELDDSALYLCASGETGRAEAFFGQGTRLTVV.

The chain joins TRBV6-5 to TRBJ2-1, with TRBD2 identical over 11 bases. V dropped 5 bases and J dropped 8; count of bases not matched to a gene: 8. The CDR3 is 15 amino acids. In germline, CDR1 is MNHEY, CDR2 SVGAGI. The CDR3 loop reads CASSRGLAGGHEQFF. DNA of the CDR3: TGTGCCAGCAGTCGAGGCCTAGCGGGGGGCCATGAGCAGTTCTTC.

The V and J genes are TRBV27 and TRBJ2-5; 9 nucleotides align to TRBD1. There are 15 residues in the CDR3. Germline CDR1 reads MNHEY; CDR2 reads SMNVEV (reference sequence). The ends lost 6 bases at V and 4 bases at J; junction bases unmatched: 9. The CDR3 here is CASSPDRGERETQYF. The CDR3 DNA reads TGTGCCAGCAGCCCGGACAGGGGTGAGCGAGAGACCCAGTACTTC.

The J gene is TRBJ1-1, the V gene TRBV5-6, with D unclear. The length of the CDR3 is 17 residues. Germline values: CDR1 SGHDT, CDR2 YYEEEE. Trimming stripped 1 base from V and 3 bases from J, with 19 bases between. CDR3 in DNA: TGTGCCAGCAGCTTGATTAGGTCCAACTGGACTTACACTGAAGCTTTCTTT. This gives the protein CASSLIRSNWTYTEAFF.

V gene TRBV11-3 combines with J gene TRBJ2-3; no clear D. This CDR3 is 13 amino acids long. The germline gives CDR1 SGHNT, CDR2 YENEEA. V lost 2 bases and J lost 7, with 10 bases in between. CDR3 residues: CASSLNLRNTQYF. CDR3 coding DNA: TGTGCCAGCAGCTTAAATTTAAGGAATACGCAGTATTTT. Full variable domain (rest looked up from reference TRBV11-3 and TRBJ2-3): EAGVVQSPRYKIIEKKQPVAFWCNPISGHNTLYWYLQNLGQGPELLIRYENEEAVDDSQLPKDRFSAERLKGVDSTLKIQPAELGDSAVYLCASSLNLRNTQYFGPGTRLTVL.

The V and J genes are TRBV19 and TRBJ2-3; D call uncertain. Trimming stripped 3 bases from V and 6 bases from J, with 13 bases between. There are 14 residues in the CDR3. In germline, CDR1 is LNHDA, CDR2 SQIVND (reference sequence). Written as DNA, the CDR3 is TGTGCCAGTAGTATGGTAGGCCGGCGGGATACGCAGTATTTT. This encodes CASSMVGRRDTQYF.

This clone was seen a few times. This chain links TRBV5-6 with TRBJ1-2, with 7 bases matching TRBD1. The CDR3 extends over 14 amino acids. CDR1 is SGHDT, CDR2 YYEEEE, per germline. J lost 8 bases, V lost 4 bases, and 11 bases had no gene match. The CDR3 DNA reads as TGTGCCAGCAGCCATGCCCCGGGACAGACCGGCTACACCTTC. This translates into CASSHAPGQTGYTF.